This T cell receptor beta chain appears in the sequencing data of a study of T-cell reconstitution after alpha-beta-depleted transplantation in children (dated by TCRdb to between 2015 and 2016). For the study in its entirety: Using TCR repertoire profiling, the study followed T-cell immune reconstitution in a quantitative way in children after TCRalphabeta/CD19-depleted allogeneic hematopoietic cell transplantation.

Note on this clonotype: The target of this receptor is not known. Per-base qualities were not stored, and no clone one base away is much larger.

From cysteine to phenylalanine, the CDR3 is 15 amino acids long. Only the CDR3 DNA is retained, 45 bases long and in frame from the first base. V is pruned by 4 bases and J by 8 bases, leaving 4 bases of the junction without a gene match. Based on the germline V gene, the CDR1 and CDR2 sequences are SGHTA and FQGNSA. Library preparation was by PCR. TCRdb names Illumina HiSeq 2500 as the instrument used. TCR libraries were prepared with molecular barcoding, using unique molecular identifiers to normalize TCRbeta repertoire quantification. The raw public reads went through TCRdb reprocessing: fastp at Q25, MiXCR clone calling, in-frame beta chains kept. A single entry per CDR3 protein holds the most common genes and DNA from its merged rows. The sample table contains roughly 590,000 distinct CDR3 sequences; only one count was recorded for around 17% of them. The ten most abundant clones make up 0.85% to 1.3% of the sample.

This receptor was obtained from a human donor who donated a stem cell graft to a child with acute myeloid leukemia. Sequenced material: PBMCs from the stem cell graft donor, taken from the stem cell graft. Recombination linked TRBV7-2 to TRBJ2-1; a stretch of 14 junction bases matches TRBD2. The CDR3 protein is CASSSGLAGVYEQFF. The DNA sequence is given as TGTGCCAGCAGCTCGGGACTAGCGGGGGTTTATGAGCAGTTCTTC.